The 10 T cell receptor beta chains listed next were all sequenced from one sample in a study of beta chain features in type 1 diabetes. General study findings and limits: For Type 1 diabetes patients, all four CD4+ subsets carried TCRB CDR3s that were moderately but significantly shorter.

Since all of the isolated RNA was reverse transcribed, expressed TCRB transcripts were what got sequenced. Libraries were prepared by immunoSEQ multiplex PCR; TCRdb keeps only in-frame clonotypes and omits some of them. The sample holds some 350,000 clones, less than 15% seen once. Antigen specificity for these receptors is unknown. The sample was naive CD4+ T cells from blood. The receptors shown here come from a woman between 18 and 30 years old with type 1 diabetes.

V and J are TRBV19 and TRBJ1-2; TRBD1 agrees at 10 bases. CDR3 length: 14 residues. In germline, CDR1 is LNHDA, CDR2 SQIVND (reference sequence). V shed 6 bases and J 2 bases; nucleotides not matched to a gene: 3. The CDR3, as DNA: TGTGCCAGTAGGCGGGGACAGGGGAACTATGGCTACACCTTC. Translated: CASRRGQGNYGYTF.

This clone has only a few counts. CDR3 in amino acids: CSARPGGTEAFF. Written as DNA, the CDR3 is TGCAGCGCCCGACCAGGGGGCACTGAAGCTTTCTTT. The chain has TRBV29-1 and TRBJ1-1; 7 positions match TRBD1. The CDR3 consists of 12 residues. The germline gives CDR1 SQVTM, CDR2 ANQGSEA. The trim removed 7 bases at V and 4 bases at J, leaving 6 bases unmatched.

The chain has TRBV7-9 and TRBJ2-1; possibly TRBD1 for D (6 bases). Deletions cut 5 bases from V and 9 bases from J, with 14 bases between. From germline, CDR1 is SEHNR and CDR2 FQNEAQ (reference sequence). The CDR3 loop spans 13 amino acids. CDR3 region: CASSNTGTTEQFF. The DNA of the CDR3 is TGTGCCAGCAGCAATACCGGGACAACTGAGCAGTTCTTC.

The V and J genes are TRBV12-5 and TRBJ2-1; 11 positions agree with TRBD2. Losses at the gene ends were 6 bases for V and 0 bases for J; bases not matched to a gene: 10. Germline assignment: CDR1 LGHNT and CDR2 FRNRAP. The CDR3 runs to 18 residues. CDR3 in amino acids: CASGIPASGRLSYNEQFF. CDR3 nucleotides: TGTGCTAGTGGAATCCCAGCTAGCGGGAGGCTCTCCTACAATGAGCAGTTCTTC.

In its sample, this clone was seen a few times. This sequence joins TRBV10-3 and TRBJ2-2; perhaps TRBD1 as D (7 bases). This CDR3 contains 14 residues. Germline-derived CDR1 and CDR2 are ENHRY and SYGVKD. V lost 10 bases and J lost 2, with 14 bases in between. The DNA of the CDR3 is TGTGCCACCGGAGGGACAGTCAACACCGGGGAGCTGTTTTTT. Translating gives CATGGTVNTGELFF.

The sample holds a few counts of this clone. The chain joins TRBV9 to TRBJ2-1; D not certain. The CDR3 contains 13 residues. Germline V CDR1 and CDR2: SGDLS, YYNGEE. V lost 0 bases and J lost 6, with 7 bases in between. The CDR3 nucleotides are TGTGCCAGCAGCGTAGCCCGAGGCAATGAGCAGTTCTTC. Translation gives CASSVARGNEQFF.

The J gene is TRBJ1-2, the V gene TRBV9, with D perhaps matching TRBD1 (6 bases). V dropped 6 bases and J dropped 3 bases, with 18 bases sitting between them. Germline V lookup: CDR1 SGDLS, CDR2 YYNGEE. CDR3 size: 15 residues. The CDR3 loop is CASTERGRGDYGYTF. In DNA, the CDR3 is TGTGCCAGCACCGAGAGGGGCAGGGGTGACTATGGCTACACCTTC.

The J gene is TRBJ2-5, the V gene TRBV7-9, with TRBD1 identical over 9 bases. The CDR3 consists of 15 residues. J gave up 2 bases and V 2 bases, and 3 bases lay outside the gene matches. Germline V gene sequence: CDR1 SEHNR, CDR2 FQNEAQ (reference sequence). Written as DNA, the CDR3 is TGTGCCAGCAGCTTATGGGGACAGGGACAAGAGACCCAGTACTTC. It specifies CASSLWGQGQETQYF. Using reference TRBV7-9 and TRBJ2-5 for the parts outside the CDR3, the full variable domain is DTGVSQNPRHKITKRGQNVTFRCDPISEHNRLYWYRQTLGQGPEFLTYFQNEAQLEKSRLLSDRFSAERPKGSFSTLEIQRTEQGDSAMYLCASSLWGQGQETQYFGPGTRLLVL.

The sample holds a few counts of this clone. V gene TRBV2 combines with J gene TRBJ2-1; D is ambiguous. The CDR3 sequence is 13 residues long. Germline V gives CDR1 SNHLY, CDR2 FYNNEI. V gave up 4 bases and J gave up 9 bases, with 13 bases separating them. CDR3 loop: CASSVNGPGEQFF. The CDR3 DNA reads as TGTGCCAGCAGTGTTAATGGTCCGGGTGAGCAGTTCTTC.

This clone was recorded a few times. The J gene is TRBJ2-1, the V gene TRBV28, with 8 nucleotides matching TRBD2. Germline loops: CDR1 MDHEN, CDR2 SYDVKM. With 10 bases clipped from V and 0 bases from J, the junction kept 11 bases outside the gene matches. This CDR3 has 16 residues. The CDR3 nucleotides read TGTGCCACCTACCGCCTAGCGGGTTTCTCCTACAATGAGCAGTTCTTC. Its translation: CATYRLAGFSYNEQFF. The variable domain in full, completed from reference TRBV28 and TRBJ2-1, reads DVKVTQSSRYLVKRTGEKVFLECVQDMDHENMFWYRQDPGLGLRLIYFSYDVKMKEKGDIPEGYSVSREKKERFSLILESASTNQTSMYLCATYRLAGFSYNEQFFGPGTRLTVL.